This TCR beta chain was sequenced for a study of blood T cell repertoires in COVID-19. The protocol was immunoSEQ multiplex PCR, while the TCRdb copy is restricted to in-frame clones and leaves out a portion. The sample yields 250,000 to 300,000 clones, 85% seen once. Germline V gene data show CDR1 as LGHNA and CDR2 as YNFKEQ. Trimming stripped 4 bases from V and 0 bases from J, with 16 bases between. This CDR3 region has 16 residues. This chain joins TRBV4-2 and TRBJ2-7; possibly TRBD2 for D (6 bases). The clonotype originates from a man between 45 and 60 years old with active or convalescent COVID-19. The sequenced sample consisted of peripheral blood. In DNA, the CDR3 is TGTGCCAGCAGCCTTCGGCCGGGCGGGAACTCCTACGAGCAGTACTTC. Residues: CASSLRPGGNSYEQYF.